One and the same sample provided the 29 T cell receptor beta chains below, sequenced in a study of cytomegalovirus exposure and HLA in healthy donors. Generated by immunoSEQ multiplex PCR, the TCRdb table keeps only in-frame clones and is missing some. The table lists around 150,000 clones, about 88% of them singletons. Source material: PBMCs. These receptors all come from a woman in her late teens or twenties in good health and CMV-seronegative.

The gene calls are TRBV19 and TRBJ1-2; no reliable D call. This CDR3 comprises 14 residues. Germline values: CDR1 LNHDA, CDR2 SQIVND (reference sequence). Deletions cut 5 bases from V and 2 bases from J, with 12 bases between. The CDR3 DNA reads TGTGCCAGTAGTCCCCCGGGTCCAAACTATGGCTACACCTTC. Amino acid sequence: CASSPPGPNYGYTF.

The chain employs TRBV7-9 and TRBJ1-2; no reliable D call. Per germline, CDR1 SEHNR and CDR2 FQNEAQ (reference sequence). CDR3 length equals 14 residues. V was pared by 4 bases and J by 4 bases, with 13 bases between. The CDR3 region is CASSSPGKAYGYTF. In DNA, the CDR3 is TGTGCCAGCAGCTCCCCGGGTAAGGCCTATGGCTACACCTTC.

V and J are TRBV5-1 and TRBJ1-6; D gene uncertain. This CDR3 is 16 amino acids long. Germline V gene sequence: CDR1 SGHRS, CDR2 YFSETQ. V was trimmed by 2 bases and J by 5 bases, leaving 14 bases between them. CDR3 nucleotides: TGCGCCAGCAGCTTTGGGCCGGCGAACAATAATTCACCCCTCCACTTT. It translates to CASSFGPANNNSPLHF.

The V gene is TRBV7-8, the J gene TRBJ1-2; D call uncertain. Per germline, CDR1 SGHVS and CDR2 FQNEAQ. V was pared by 6 bases and J by 2 bases, with 22 bases between. The CDR3 extends over 17 amino acids. The CDR3 DNA reads TGTGCCAGCAGTTTAATAGGCGGCCGGAGACCGAACTATGGCTACACCTTC. Translating it yields CASSLIGGRRPNYGYTF.

The V gene is TRBV10-3, the J gene TRBJ1-1, with D unresolved. V was pared by 10 bases and J by 10 bases, with 19 bases between. The CDR3 contains 12 residues. Germline CDR1 is ENHRY and CDR2 is SYGVKD. The CDR3 loop reads CATAIDISGAFF. The CDR3 DNA sequence: TGTGCCACCGCCATAGATATCTCGGGAGCTTTCTTT.

The genes are TRBV2 and TRBJ2-7, with D perhaps matching TRBD2 (6 bases). This CDR3 spans 13 amino acids. The germline V and J ends were trimmed by 7 bases and 5 bases, with 15 bases remaining between them. Germline lookup yields CDR1 SNHLY and CDR2 FYNNEI. The CDR3 region has the DNA TGTGCCAGCAACGGAGGGAGGCGGGACGAGCAGTACTTC. Its protein product is CASNGGRRDEQYF.

The rearrangement joins TRBV5-1 to TRBJ1-2; possibly TRBD1 for D (5 bases). V shed 3 bases and J shed 6 bases, with 15 bases lying between them. The CDR3 spans 14 residues. CDR1 SGHRS and CDR2 YFSETQ come from the germline V gene. CDR3 in amino acids: CASSSPGGWNGYTF. The CDR3 DNA sequence: TGCGCCAGCAGCTCTCCGGGGGGGTGGAATGGCTACACCTTC.

The V and J genes are TRBV7-9 and TRBJ1-5, with D tentatively TRBD1 (5 bases). Germline V gene sequence: CDR1 SEHNR, CDR2 FQNEAQ (reference sequence). This CDR3 has 13 residues. With 5 bases removed from V and 7 bases from J, the gap between germline ends came to 12 bases. CDR3 sequence reads: CASSLEGPQPQHF. CDR3 coding DNA: TGTGCCAGCAGCCTAGAGGGGCCCCAGCCCCAGCATTTT.

The chain couples TRBV7-2 to TRBJ2-6; D remains ambiguous. This CDR3 has 15 residues. Per germline, CDR1 SGHTA and CDR2 FQGNSA. V lost 3 bases, J lost 0 bases, and 6 bases lay in between. The CDR3 DNA reads TGTGCCAGCAGCTTGGCAAGCTCTGGGGCCAACGTCCTGACTTTC. Amino acids: CASSLASSGANVLTF.

The V call is TRBV5-4, the J call TRBJ1-3; D ambiguous. The length of the CDR3 is 14 residues. CDR1 SGHNT and CDR2 YYREEE come from the germline V gene (reference sequence). V was shortened by 0 bases and J by 4 bases, with 8 bases between the two germline ends. CDR3 nucleotide sequence: TGTGCCAGCAGCTTGGAACAGATAGGAAACACCATATATTTT. Its translation is CASSLEQIGNTIYF.

CDR3 sequence: CASSLEERAHYEQYF. The CDR3 nucleotides are TGTGCCAGCAGCTTAGAGGAGCGAGCCCACTACGAGCAGTACTTC. This chain joins TRBV11-2 and TRBJ2-7; D is uncertain. The V gene lost 0 bases and the J gene lost 3 bases, with 12 bases spanning the gap. The CDR3 loop spans 15 amino acids. Germline-derived CDR1 and CDR2 are SGHAT and FQNNGV.

This clone was seen only once. The genes are TRBV5-5 and TRBJ2-7; D is possibly TRBD2 (6 bases). CDR1 is SGHKS and CDR2 is YYEKEE in the germline V gene (reference sequence). Trimming took 4 bases from V and 5 from J, leaving 13 bases between them. The CDR3 extends over 13 amino acids. The CDR3 reads CASSNPGGDEQYF. The CDR3 DNA follows: TGTGCCAGCAGCAACCCCGGGGGAGACGAGCAGTACTTC.

The V call is TRBV19, the J call TRBJ2-3; a weak D match, TRBD1 (6 bases). CDR3 size: 16 residues. V gave up 4 bases and J gave up 2 bases, with 16 bases separating them. CDR1 LNHDA and CDR2 SQIVND come from the germline V gene (reference sequence). The chain's CDR3 is CASSRGQPPTTDTQYF. Here the CDR3 DNA reads TGTGCCAGTAGTAGAGGACAGCCGCCCACCACAGATACGCAGTATTTT.

CDR3 nucleotides: TGCAGTGCTTCATCCAGGACTGAAGCTTTCTTT. It codes for CSASSRTEAFF. V gene TRBV20-1 combines with J gene TRBJ1-1; D call uncertain. V was clipped by 5 bases and J by 5 bases, with 9 bases between them. The germline CDR1 and CDR2 sequences are DFQATT and SNEGSKA (reference sequence). The CDR3 spans 11 residues.

The rearrangement links TRBV21-1 to TRBJ1-1; TRBD1, as called in the table, went unchecked against the DNA. TRBV21-1 is a known pseudogene. CDR3 length: 19 residues. For the CDR3, the DNA is TGTGCCAGCAGCAAAGAGTGTAACAGGGAAGAGGGTCGGTACACTGAAGCTTTCTTT. It specifies CASSKECNREEGRYTEAFF.

In DNA form, the CDR3 reads TGTGCCATCGGGACTAGCGGGAGGCTCCCCACCGGGGAGCTGTTTTTT. This translates into CAIGTSGRLPTGELFF. The chain carries TRBV27 and TRBJ2-2; 15 bases are shared with TRBD2. Germline values: CDR1 MNHEY, CDR2 SMNVEV (reference sequence). CDR3 length: 16 amino acids. J gave up 4 bases and V 10 bases, and 7 bases lay outside the gene matches.

This rearrangement joins TRBV2 to TRBJ1-1, with a possible D match to TRBD1 (5 bases). This CDR3 contains 14 residues. Trimming left V 0 bases short and J 5 bases short, with 10 bases between. The germline V gene encodes CDR1 SNHLY and CDR2 FYNNEI. The CDR3 here is CASSEAGGVTEAFF. For the CDR3, the DNA is TGTGCCAGCAGTGAAGCGGGGGGGGTAACTGAAGCTTTCTTT.

The gene calls are TRBV25-1 and TRBJ2-7; weak D call: TRBD1 (6 bases). CDR3 size: 13 residues. Between the trimmed V and J ends, which lost 2 bases and 5 bases, there was a span of 10 bases. CDR1 and CDR2 from the germline V gene are MGHDK and SYGVNS. CDR3 bases: TGTGCCAGCAGTGAAGGCAGGGGCGACGAGCAGTACTTC. This gives the protein CASSEGRGDEQYF.

This sequence joins TRBV2 and TRBJ2-7; TRBD1 agrees at 11 bases. Germline CDR1 SNHLY, CDR2 FYNNEI. The CDR3 has 13 residues. Trimming cost V 6 bases and J 11 bases; bases outside gene matches: 9. CDR3 coding DNA: TGTGCCAGCAGGGGACAGGGGGTGGCACAGAAGTACTTC. Protein product: CASRGQGVAQKYF.

The V gene is TRBV19, the J gene TRBJ2-7, with a weak D call TRBD1 (6 bases). Germline V gene sequence: CDR1 LNHDA, CDR2 SQIVND (reference sequence). Trimming took off 6 bases at V and 0 bases at J, with 18 bases between the two ends. The CDR3 is 16 residues long. CDR3 sequence: CASRRQDSPSSYEQYF. In DNA, the CDR3 is TGTGCCAGTAGGCGTCAGGACAGCCCCAGCTCCTACGAGCAGTACTTC.

V gene TRBV7-2 combines with J gene TRBJ1-2; unclear D gene. The CDR3 extends over 17 amino acids. Germline CDR1 reads SGHTA; CDR2 reads FQGNSA. V lost 4 bases, J lost 3 bases, and 21 bases lay in between. In nucleotides, the CDR3 is TGTGCCAGCAGCTGGGCCCCCCTCGTGGGTAAGGACTATGGCTACACCTTC. Encoded protein: CASSWAPLVGKDYGYTF.

The chain carries TRBV5-1 and TRBJ1-5; 7 bases are shared with TRBD1. V was pared by 0 bases and J by 0 bases, with 3 bases of the junction left unmatched. The CDR3 loop spans 16 amino acids. Germline V CDR1 and CDR2: SGHRS, YFSETQ. In nucleotides, the CDR3 is TGCGCCAGCAGCTTGGACGGACAGGATAGCAATCAGCCCCAGCATTTT. Amino acid sequence: CASSLDGQDSNQPQHF. Full variable domain (rest looked up from reference TRBV5-1 and TRBJ1-5): KAGVTQTPRYLIKTRGQQVTLSCSPISGHRSVSWYQQTPGQGLQFLFEYFSETQRNKGNFPGRFSGRQFSNSRSEMNVSTLELGDSALYLCASSLDGQDSNQPQHFGDGTRLSIL.

The genes are TRBV27 and TRBJ2-2; D possibly corresponds to TRBD1 (6 bases). There are 17 residues in the CDR3. Germline loops: CDR1 MNHEY, CDR2 SMNVEV (reference sequence). Trimming cost V 7 bases and J 3 bases, with 21 bases left between them. CDR3 nucleotides: TGTGCCAGCACCCATGACCAGGACAGAAGGCACACCGGGGAGCTGTTTTTT. It specifies CASTHDQDRRHTGELFF.

The chain joins TRBV29-1 to TRBJ1-1; no firm D call. Trimming cost V 4 bases and J 1 base, with 7 bases left between them. The germline V gene has CDR1 SQVTM and CDR2 ANQGSEA. This CDR3 has 12 residues. The CDR3 sequence is CSVGLPNTEAFF. The CDR3 DNA sequence: TGCAGCGTTGGACTGCCGAACACTGAAGCTTTCTTT.

This chain uses TRBV30 with TRBJ2-1, with D perhaps matching TRBD1 (5 bases). This CDR3 has 11 residues. Per the germline V gene, CDR1 is GTSNPN and CDR2 is SVGIG (reference sequence). Trimming cost V 8 bases and J 10 bases, with 15 bases left between them. CDR3 DNA sequence: TGTGCCCTCGCCTGGGGCAGGGAGCAGTTCTTC. It yields the protein CALAWGREQFF.

The chain joins TRBV29-1 to TRBJ1-4; 7 positions agree with TRBD1. The germline CDR1 and CDR2 sequences are SQVTM and ANQGSEA. The junction had 6 bases not matched to a gene; V was cut back by 5 bases and J by 0 bases. CDR3 length: 15 amino acids. CDR3 sequence (DNA): TGCAGCGTTCGAGAAGGGGGCGCAACTAATGAAAAACTGTTTTTT. It is translated as CSVREGGATNEKLFF.

V usage is TRBV15 and J usage is TRBJ1-5, with D unresolved. CDR1 and CDR2 from the germline V gene are LNHNV and YYDKDF (reference sequence). V lost 0 bases and J lost 4, with 16 bases in between. The length of the CDR3 is 17 residues. CDR3 in DNA: TGTGCCACCAGCAGAGAGAGCCCTCCAACGGGAAATCAGCCCCAGCATTTT. Its translation: CATSRESPPTGNQPQHF.

On this clone itself: Additional DNA sequences in this sample encode the identical CDR3. This chain uses TRBV27 with TRBJ1-1, with D possibly being TRBD1 (5 bases). The germline V gene has CDR1 MNHEY and CDR2 SMNVEV (reference sequence). Trimming cost V 3 bases and J 3 bases, with 11 bases left between them. The CDR3 loop spans 14 amino acids. CDR3 residues: CASSFRGGDTEAFF. The CDR3 DNA sequence: TGTGCCAGCAGTTTCCGCGGGGGGGACACTGAAGCTTTCTTT.

This clone was found a few times. This chain joins TRBV29-1 and TRBJ1-2; D is unclear. The CDR3 has 11 residues. V was cut by 5 bases and J by 1 base, with 5 bases left in between. Germline V lookup: CDR1 SQVTM, CDR2 ANQGSEA. The CDR3 nucleotides read TGCAGCGTTACGAGTAACTATGGCTACACCTTC. Its protein is CSVTSNYGYTF.